This record concerns one TCR beta chain sequence. Vbeta (60) and Jbeta (13) primers were used in the PCR. Sequencing used immunoSEQ multiplex PCR; TCRdb keeps in-frame clones, though not all of them. The sample yields more than 95,000 clones, roughly a tenth seen once. This record belongs to a study of cytomegalovirus exposure and HLA in healthy donors. At the level of the study: Earlier sequencing of 150 million to 200 million T cells yielded 95 million to 120 million unique TCR beta sequences.

The germline V gene has CDR1 KGHSH and CDR2 LQKENI. CDR3 length: 15 residues. V trimming: 4 bases; J trimming: 3 bases; junction bases outside the gene matches: 2. As for the donors, each was a healthy bone marrow donor. At collection, donors were nominally healthy, but unrecorded immune exposures were probable. This sequence joins TRBV18 and TRBJ1-5; the match to TRBD1 covers 11 bases. The clonotype was recovered from a woman younger than 35 in good health and CMV-seropositive. Sample: PBMCs. CDR3 nucleotides: TGTGCCAGCTCACGGGGACAGGGGGACAATCAGCCCCAGCATTTT. Amino acids: CASSRGQGDNQPQHF.